The present entry profiles one TCR beta chain with its context. This record comes from a study of T cell responses to AZD1222 COVID-19 vaccine. Generated by immunoSEQ multiplex PCR, the TCRdb table keeps only in-frame clones and is missing some. The sample holds some 150,000 clones, 90% to 95% seen once. Germline V gene data show CDR1 as MGHRA and CDR2 as YSYEKL. The CDR3 loop spans 15 amino acids. Trimming pared 1 base from V and 1 base from J, leaving 7 bases between. The TCR sequence derives from an adult in good health. The chain joins TRBV4-1 to TRBJ2-2; D is ambiguous. The material was peripheral blood, obtained on day 0 of AZD1222 vaccination. The CDR3 is CASSQVNRNTGELFF. As DNA, the CDR3 is TGCGCCAGCAGCCAAGTCAATAGGAACACCGGGGAGCTGTTTTTT.